This T cell receptor beta chain stems from a study of T cell repertoires in cytomegalovirus infection. Looking at the study overall: An indication of both CMV infection and matching HLA type came from public TCR beta signatures.

TCRdb re-analysed the reads in MiXCR, keeping a single row per CDR3 protein. There are approximately 770,000 distinct CDR3 sequences in the sample; 25% to 30% occur only once, and around 13% lies in the top ten. Comments on this clonotype: No antigen is known for it.

Germline V gene data show CDR1 as DFQATT and CDR2 as SNEGSKA (reference sequence). The CDR3 is made up of 14 amino acids. V lost 2 bases and J lost 4; bases outside the gene matches: 5. The sequencing here drew on cultured CD8+ T cells from PBMCs, taken from culture after CMV antigen stimulation. This receptor was taken from a human donor in good health (CMV status not recorded). Some clones in this sample may be carry-over from other donors' samples. The chain links TRBV20-1 to TRBJ1-2, with 9 bases fitting TRBD1. This chain's CDR3 is CSARRQGGPYGYTF. CDR3 sequence (DNA): TGCAGTGCTAGAAGACAGGGGGGACCCTATGGCTACACCTTC.